This TCR beta chain was observed in a study of T-cell memory formation after mild COVID-19. This clonotype was recorded a few times. Its specificity is not known. Germline assignment: CDR1 SEHNR and CDR2 FQNEAQ (reference sequence). V gave up 1 base and J gave up 1 base, with 13 bases separating them. The CDR3 spans 17 residues. One entry per CDR3 protein results from TCRdb running MiXCR on the 5' RACE reads. The sample has around 100,000 distinct CDR3 sequences, around 10% seen once. Broader study findings: Proof of SARS-CoV-2 specificity was absent for the second-wave clones that crested on day 37. Contracting CD4+ clones lay largely in CM and EM, with CD8+ ones residing in EMRA. There was a balanced CD4/CD8 profile in clones contracting day 15 to 85, and later expanders leaned CD4+. The appearance of some responding clones in pre-infection memory suggested that cross-reactive memory joined.

The sample was PBMCs or a T cell subset sorted from them (not recorded which). The J gene is TRBJ1-4, the V gene TRBV7-9; D perhaps matches TRBD1 (5 bases). The sequence was collected from a man younger than 35 who had mild COVID-19 (a few samples of this study predate the infection). Cell type and time point are not known. The CDR3 region has the DNA TGTGCCAGCAGCTTAGGTGGATCTGGGGGAACTAATGAAAAACTGTTTTTT. As protein: CASSLGGSGGTNEKLFF.